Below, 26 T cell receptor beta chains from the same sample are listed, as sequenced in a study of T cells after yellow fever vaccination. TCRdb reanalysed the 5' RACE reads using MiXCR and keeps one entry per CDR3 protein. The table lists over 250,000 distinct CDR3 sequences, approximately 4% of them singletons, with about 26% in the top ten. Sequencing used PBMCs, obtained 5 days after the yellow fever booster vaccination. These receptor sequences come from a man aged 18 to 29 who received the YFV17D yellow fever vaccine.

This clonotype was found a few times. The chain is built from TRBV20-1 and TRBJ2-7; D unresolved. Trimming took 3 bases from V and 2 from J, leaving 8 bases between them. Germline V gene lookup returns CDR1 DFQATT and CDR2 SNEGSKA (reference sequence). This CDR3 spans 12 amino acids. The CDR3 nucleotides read TGCAGTGCTAGTAGGGAAACCTACGAGCAGTACTTC. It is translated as CSASRETYEQYF.

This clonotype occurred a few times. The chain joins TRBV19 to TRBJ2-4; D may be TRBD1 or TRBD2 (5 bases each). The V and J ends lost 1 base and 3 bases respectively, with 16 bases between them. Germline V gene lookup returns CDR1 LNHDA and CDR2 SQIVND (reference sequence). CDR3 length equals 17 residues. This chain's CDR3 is CASSIVLWGNSKNIQYF. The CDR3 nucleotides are TGTGCCAGTAGTATAGTCCTTTGGGGGAACAGCAAAAACATTCAGTACTTC. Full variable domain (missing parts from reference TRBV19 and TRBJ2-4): DGGITQSPKYLFRKEGQNVTLSCEQNLNHDAMYWYRQDPGQGLRLIYYSQIVNDFQKGDIAEGYSVSREKKESFPLTVTSAQKNPTAFYLCASSIVLWGNSKNIQYFGAGTRLSVL.

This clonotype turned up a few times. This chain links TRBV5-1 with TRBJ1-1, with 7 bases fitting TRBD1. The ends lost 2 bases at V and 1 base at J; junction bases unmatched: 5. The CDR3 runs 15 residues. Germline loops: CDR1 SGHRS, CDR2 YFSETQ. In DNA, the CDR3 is TGCGCCAGCAGCTTAGGGGACAGCGGGAACACTGAAGCTTTCTTT. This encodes CASSLGDSGNTEAFF.

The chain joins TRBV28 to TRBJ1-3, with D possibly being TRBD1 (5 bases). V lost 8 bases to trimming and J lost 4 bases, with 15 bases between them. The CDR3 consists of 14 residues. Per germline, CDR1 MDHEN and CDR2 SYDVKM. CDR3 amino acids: CASGLGGDGNTIYF. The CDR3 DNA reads TGTGCCAGCGGACTGGGAGGGGACGGAAACACCATATATTTT.

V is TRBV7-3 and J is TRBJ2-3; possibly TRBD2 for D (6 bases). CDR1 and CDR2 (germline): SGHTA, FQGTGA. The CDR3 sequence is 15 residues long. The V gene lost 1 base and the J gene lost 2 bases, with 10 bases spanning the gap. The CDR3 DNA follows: TGTGCCAGCAGCTTAAGGGGGGAACCCACAGATACGCAGTATTTT. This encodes CASSLRGEPTDTQYF.

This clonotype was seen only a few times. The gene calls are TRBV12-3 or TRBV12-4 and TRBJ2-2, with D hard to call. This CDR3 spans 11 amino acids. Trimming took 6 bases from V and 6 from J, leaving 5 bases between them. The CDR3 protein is CASRRSGELFF. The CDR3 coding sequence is TGTGCCAGCAGAAGGTCCGGGGAGCTGTTTTTT.

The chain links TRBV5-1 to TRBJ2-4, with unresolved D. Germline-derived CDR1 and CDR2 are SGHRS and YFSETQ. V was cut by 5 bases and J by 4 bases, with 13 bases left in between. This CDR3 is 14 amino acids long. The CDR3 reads CASRTGDLKNIQYF. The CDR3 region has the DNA TGCGCCAGCAGAACCGGAGATCTTAAAAACATTCAGTACTTC.

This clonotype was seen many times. The CDR3: CASSPDRPPSVGYTF. The CDR3 DNA sequence: TGTGCCAGCTCACCTGACAGACCTCCTTCGGTTGGCTACACCTTC. The rearrangement links TRBV18 to TRBJ1-2, with a tentative D call TRBD1 (5 bases). This CDR3 spans 15 amino acids. Trimming removed 3 bases at V and 7 bases at J, with 18 bases between. The germline CDR1 and CDR2 sequences are KGHSH and LQKENI.

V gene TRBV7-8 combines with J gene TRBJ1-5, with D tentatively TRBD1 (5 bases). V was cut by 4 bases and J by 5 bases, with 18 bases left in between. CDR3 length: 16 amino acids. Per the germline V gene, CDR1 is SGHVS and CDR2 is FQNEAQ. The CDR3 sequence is CASSSAPPGADQPQHF. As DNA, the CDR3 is TGTGCCAGCAGCTCAGCTCCACCCGGGGCCGATCAGCCCCAGCATTTT.

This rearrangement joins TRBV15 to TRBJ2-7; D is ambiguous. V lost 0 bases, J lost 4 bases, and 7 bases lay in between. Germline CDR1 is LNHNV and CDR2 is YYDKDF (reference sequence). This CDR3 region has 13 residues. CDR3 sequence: CATSRDPLYEQYF. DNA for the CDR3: TGTGCCACCAGCAGAGATCCTCTGTACGAGCAGTACTTC. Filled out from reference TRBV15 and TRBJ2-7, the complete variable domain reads DAMVIQNPRYQVTQFGKPVTLSCSQTLNHNVMYWYQQKSSQAPKLLFHYYDKDFNNEADTPDNFQSRRPNTSFCFLDIRSPGLGDTAMYLCATSRDPLYEQYFGPGTRLTVT.

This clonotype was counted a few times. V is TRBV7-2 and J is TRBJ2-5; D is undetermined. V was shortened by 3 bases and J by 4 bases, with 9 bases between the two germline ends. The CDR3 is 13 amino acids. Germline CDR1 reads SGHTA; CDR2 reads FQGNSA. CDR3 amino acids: CASSFETGETQYF. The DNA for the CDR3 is TGTGCCAGCAGCTTTGAGACGGGAGAGACCCAGTACTTC.

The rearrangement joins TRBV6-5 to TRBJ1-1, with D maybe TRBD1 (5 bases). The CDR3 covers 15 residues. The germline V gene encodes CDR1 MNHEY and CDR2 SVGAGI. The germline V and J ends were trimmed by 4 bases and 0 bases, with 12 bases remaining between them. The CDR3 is CASSSAGTLNTEAFF. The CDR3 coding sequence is TGTGCCAGCAGTTCCGCCGGGACCTTGAACACTGAAGCTTTCTTT.

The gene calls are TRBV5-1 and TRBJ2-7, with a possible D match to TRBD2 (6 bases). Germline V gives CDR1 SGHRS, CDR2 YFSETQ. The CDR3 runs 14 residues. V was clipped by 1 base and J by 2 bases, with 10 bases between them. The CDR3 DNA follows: TGCGCCAGCAGCTTGAACCCGGGAGCCTACGAGCAGTACGTC. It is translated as CASSLNPGAYEQYV.

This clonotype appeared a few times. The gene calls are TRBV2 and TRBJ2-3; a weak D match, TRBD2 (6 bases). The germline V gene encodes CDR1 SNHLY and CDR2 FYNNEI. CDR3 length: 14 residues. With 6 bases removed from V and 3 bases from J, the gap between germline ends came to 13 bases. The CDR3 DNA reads TGTGCCAGCAGGCCCCGCGCGGGGACAGATACGCAGTATTTT. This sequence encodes CASRPRAGTDTQYF.

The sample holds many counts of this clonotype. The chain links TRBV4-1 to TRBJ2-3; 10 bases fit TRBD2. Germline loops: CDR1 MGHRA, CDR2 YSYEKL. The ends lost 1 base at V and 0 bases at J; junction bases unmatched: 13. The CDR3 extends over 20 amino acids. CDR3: CASSQVPRLAGATSTDTQYF. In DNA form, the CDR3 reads TGCGCCAGCAGCCAAGTTCCGAGGCTAGCGGGGGCGACTAGCACAGATACGCAGTATTTT.

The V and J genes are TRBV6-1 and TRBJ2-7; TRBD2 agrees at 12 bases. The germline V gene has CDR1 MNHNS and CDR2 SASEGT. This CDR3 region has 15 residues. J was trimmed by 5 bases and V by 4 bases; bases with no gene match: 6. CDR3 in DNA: TGTGCCAGCAGTGGGGCTAGCGGGGGGGCCCACGAGCAGTACGTC. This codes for CASSGASGGAHEQYV.

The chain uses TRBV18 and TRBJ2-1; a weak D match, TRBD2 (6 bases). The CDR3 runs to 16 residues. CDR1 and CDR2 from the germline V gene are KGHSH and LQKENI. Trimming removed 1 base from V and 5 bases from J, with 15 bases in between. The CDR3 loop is CASSPLATWGDNEQFF. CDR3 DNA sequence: TGTGCCAGCTCACCACTGGCTACTTGGGGGGACAATGAGCAGTTCTTC.

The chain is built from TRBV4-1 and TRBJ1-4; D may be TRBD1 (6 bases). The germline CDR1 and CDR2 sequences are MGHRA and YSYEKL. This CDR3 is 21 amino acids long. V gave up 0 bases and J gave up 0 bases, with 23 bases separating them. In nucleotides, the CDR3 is TGCGCCAGCAGCCAAGAAATCAGGGGCGAGGGGATCTTTGCAACTAATGAAAAACTGTTTTTT. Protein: CASSQEIRGEGIFATNEKLFF.

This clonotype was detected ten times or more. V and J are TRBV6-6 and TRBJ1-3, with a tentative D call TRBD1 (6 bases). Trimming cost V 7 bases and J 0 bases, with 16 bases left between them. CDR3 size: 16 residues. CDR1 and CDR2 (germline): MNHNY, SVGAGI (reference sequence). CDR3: CASIQLQGPSGNTIYF. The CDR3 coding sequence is TGTGCCAGCATTCAACTACAGGGACCCTCTGGAAACACCATATATTTT.

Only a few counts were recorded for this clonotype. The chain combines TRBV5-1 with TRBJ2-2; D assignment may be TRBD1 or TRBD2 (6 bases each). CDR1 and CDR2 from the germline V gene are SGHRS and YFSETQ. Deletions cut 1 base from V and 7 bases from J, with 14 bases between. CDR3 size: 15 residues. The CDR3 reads CASSLLGGLGGELFF. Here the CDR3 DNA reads TGCGCCAGCAGCTTGCTTGGGGGGCTCGGCGGGGAGCTGTTTTTT.

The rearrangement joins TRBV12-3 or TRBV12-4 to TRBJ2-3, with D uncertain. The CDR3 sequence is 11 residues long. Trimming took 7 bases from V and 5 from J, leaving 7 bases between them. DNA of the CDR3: TGTGCCAGCACCTTAGGAGATACGCAGTATTTT. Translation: CASTLGDTQYF.

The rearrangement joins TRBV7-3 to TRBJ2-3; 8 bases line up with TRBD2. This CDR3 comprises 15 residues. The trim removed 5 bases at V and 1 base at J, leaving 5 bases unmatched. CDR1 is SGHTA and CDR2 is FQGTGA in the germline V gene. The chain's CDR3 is CASSLIAGRTDTQYF. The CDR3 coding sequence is TGTGCCAGCAGCCTAATAGCGGGGCGCACAGATACGCAGTATTTT.

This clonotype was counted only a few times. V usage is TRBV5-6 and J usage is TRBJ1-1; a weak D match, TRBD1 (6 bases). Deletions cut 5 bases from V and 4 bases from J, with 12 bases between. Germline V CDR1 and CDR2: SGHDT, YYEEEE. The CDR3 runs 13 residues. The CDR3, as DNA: TGTGCCAGCAGTAGGGGGGTATTCACTGAAGCTTTCTTT. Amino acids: CASSRGVFTEAFF.

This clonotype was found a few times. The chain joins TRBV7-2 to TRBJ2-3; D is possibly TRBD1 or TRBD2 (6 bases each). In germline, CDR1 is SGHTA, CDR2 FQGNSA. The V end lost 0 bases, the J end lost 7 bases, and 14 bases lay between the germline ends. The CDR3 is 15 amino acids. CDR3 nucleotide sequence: TGTGCCAGCAGCTTAGCATCGGGGGCCCCTAATACGCAGTATTTT. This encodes CASSLASGAPNTQYF.

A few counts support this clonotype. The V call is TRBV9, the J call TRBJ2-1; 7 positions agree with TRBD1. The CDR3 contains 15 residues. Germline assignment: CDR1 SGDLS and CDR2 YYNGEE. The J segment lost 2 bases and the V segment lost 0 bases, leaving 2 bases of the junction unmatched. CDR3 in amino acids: CASSVETGTYNEQFF. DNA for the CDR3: TGTGCCAGCAGCGTAGAGACAGGGACCTACAATGAGCAGTTCTTC.

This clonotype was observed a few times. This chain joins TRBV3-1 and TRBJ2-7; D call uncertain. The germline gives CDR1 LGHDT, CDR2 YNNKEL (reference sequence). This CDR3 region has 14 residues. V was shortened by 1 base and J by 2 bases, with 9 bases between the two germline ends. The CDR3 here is CASSQGHSTYEQYF. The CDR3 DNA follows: TGTGCCAGCAGCCAAGGACACTCGACCTACGAGCAGTACTTC.